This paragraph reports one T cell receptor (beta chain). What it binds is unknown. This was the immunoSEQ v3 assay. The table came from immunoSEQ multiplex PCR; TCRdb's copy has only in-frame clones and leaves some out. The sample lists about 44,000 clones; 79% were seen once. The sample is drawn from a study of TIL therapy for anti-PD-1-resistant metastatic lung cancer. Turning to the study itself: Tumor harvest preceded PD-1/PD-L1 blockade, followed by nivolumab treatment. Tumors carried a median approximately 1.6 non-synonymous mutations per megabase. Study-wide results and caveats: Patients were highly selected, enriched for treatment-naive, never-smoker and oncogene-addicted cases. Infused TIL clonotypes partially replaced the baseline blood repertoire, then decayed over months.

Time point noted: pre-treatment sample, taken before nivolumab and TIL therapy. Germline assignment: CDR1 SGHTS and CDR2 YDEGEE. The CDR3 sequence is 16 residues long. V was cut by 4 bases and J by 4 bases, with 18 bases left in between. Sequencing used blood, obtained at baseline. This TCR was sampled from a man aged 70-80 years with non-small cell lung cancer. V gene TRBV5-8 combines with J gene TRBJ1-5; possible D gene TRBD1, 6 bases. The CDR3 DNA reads TGTGCCAGCAGCAACTACAAGACAGGTTTTAATCAGCCCCAGCATTTT. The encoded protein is CASSNYKTGFNQPQHF.